The next 30 T cell receptor beta chains were all read from a single sample in a study of OX40 agonist ivuxolimab in advanced cancers. The table came from immunoSEQ multiplex PCR; TCRdb's copy has only in-frame clones and leaves some out. The sample lists 55,000 to 75,000 clones, about 81% seen once, with roughly 1% in the top ten. This material consisted of CD4+ or CD8+ T cells sorted from blood, taken in a trial of the OX40 agonist ivuxolimab. The receptors derive from an adult with an advanced solid tumor such as melanoma, head and neck, liver or kidney cancer.

The chain has TRBV7-9 and TRBJ2-1, with a tentative D call TRBD1 (6 bases). The CDR3 covers 14 residues. Germline loops: CDR1 SEHNR, CDR2 FQNEAQ (reference sequence). Trimming took 2 bases from V and 8 from J, leaving 13 bases between them. The CDR3 DNA reads as TGTGCCAGCAGCTTACTGTCAGGGGCGGATGAGCAGTTCTTC. Its protein product is CASSLLSGADEQFF.

This clone was observed a few times. The CDR3 coding sequence is TGTGCCAGTAGTACCCAGGGGGCCGGGACTGAAGCTTTCTTT. Residues: CASSTQGAGTEAFF. V is TRBV19 and J is TRBJ1-1, with TRBD1 matching over 8 bases. This CDR3 spans 14 amino acids. CDR1 LNHDA and CDR2 SQIVND come from the germline V gene (reference sequence). Trimming at V came to 4 bases and at J to 5 bases, leaving 6 bases not matched to a gene. Variable domain in full (rest from reference TRBV19 and TRBJ1-1): DGGITQSPKYLFRKEGQNVTLSCEQNLNHDAMYWYRQDPGQGLRLIYYSQIVNDFQKGDIAEGYSVSREKKESFPLTVTSAQKNPTAFYLCASSTQGAGTEAFFGQGTRLTVV.

This clone was found a few times. The chain is built from TRBV4-1 and TRBJ2-5; maybe TRBD2 (6 bases). The V end was cut by 0 bases, the J end by 2 bases, with 16 bases between. Germline-derived CDR1 and CDR2 are MGHRA and YSYEKL. CDR3 length: 17 amino acids. DNA for the CDR3: TGCGCCAGCAGCCAAGACCCTGGCGGGGCGATTCAAGAGACCCAGTACTTC. Protein: CASSQDPGGAIQETQYF.

J is TRBJ2-1 and V is TRBV20-1; D is unresolved. CDR1 is DFQATT, CDR2 SNEGSKA, per germline (reference sequence). The CDR3 consists of 11 residues. Deletions cut 3 bases from V and 10 bases from J, with 10 bases between. In nucleotides, the CDR3 is TGCAGTGCTAGGGCAGCCCCCGAGCAGTTCTTC. Amino acid sequence: CSARAAPEQFF.

The rearrangement joins TRBV10-3 to TRBJ2-7; D ambiguous. V was pared by 0 bases and J by 0 bases, with 12 bases between. The CDR3 sequence is 16 residues long. Germline V gene data show CDR1 as ENHRY and CDR2 as SYGVKD. CDR3 sequence: CAISESPPRSSYEQYF. The CDR3 DNA is TGTGCCATCAGTGAGTCCCCGCCCAGGAGCTCCTACGAGCAGTACTTC.

A single count supports this clone. This chain joins TRBV20-1 and TRBJ2-1; the D is unclear. This CDR3 is 11 amino acids long. CDR1 and CDR2 (germline): DFQATT, SNEGSKA (reference sequence). This CDR3 is CRLGDYNEQFF. CDR3 coding DNA: TGCAGGCTAGGAGACTACAATGAGCAGTTCTTC.

The gene calls are TRBV6-1 and TRBJ2-2; no clear D gene. The CDR3 runs to 14 residues. CDR1 MNHNS and CDR2 SASEGT come from the germline V gene. Trimming removed 7 bases at V and 3 bases at J, with 12 bases between. In DNA form, the CDR3 reads TGTGCCAGCATTACTCTAGGAGACACCGGGGAGCTGTTTTTT. Protein: CASITLGDTGELFF.

The chain joins TRBV30 to TRBJ1-6; D is ambiguous. The CDR3 runs 13 residues. The germline V gene encodes CDR1 GTSNPN and CDR2 SVGIG (reference sequence). Trimming removed 1 base at V and 5 bases at J, with 6 bases between. The CDR3 spells CAWSAGNNSPLHF. CDR3 nucleotide sequence: TGTGCCTGGAGTGCAGGCAATAATTCACCCCTCCACTTT.

This chain uses TRBV4-1 with TRBJ1-2, with 7 bases fitting TRBD1. Germline V gives CDR1 MGHRA, CDR2 YSYEKL. The CDR3 extends over 16 amino acids. Trimming cost V 1 base and J 4 bases; bases outside gene matches: 9. In nucleotides, the CDR3 is TGCGCCAGCAGCCAAGTGTTAGGGGGCAGGTTCTATGGCTACACCTTC. It translates to CASSQVLGGRFYGYTF.

The chain joins TRBV7-9 to TRBJ1-2, with 8 bases matching TRBD1. This CDR3 has 14 amino acids. The junction had 5 bases not matched to a gene; V was cut back by 4 bases and J by 4 bases. Germline V gene data show CDR1 as SEHNR and CDR2 as FQNEAQ (reference sequence). In nucleotides, the CDR3 is TGTGCCAGCAGCTCGGGGACAGGTACCTATGGCTACACCTTC. Its protein product is CASSSGTGTYGYTF.

This clone was seen only once. The genes are TRBV18 and TRBJ2-1; D may correspond to TRBD1 or TRBD2 (6 bases each). CDR1 KGHSH and CDR2 LQKENI come from the germline V gene. The CDR3 is made up of 17 amino acids. Trimming shortened V by 0 bases and J by 0 bases, and 12 bases separated the two germline ends. CDR3 DNA sequence: TGTGCCAGCTCACCACCGACCGGGGGCGGCTCCTACAATGAGCAGTTCTTC. Amino acids: CASSPPTGGGSYNEQFF.

This rearrangement joins TRBV15 to TRBJ1-2; tentative D call: TRBD1 (5 bases). The length of the CDR3 is 14 residues. The germline gives CDR1 LNHNV, CDR2 YYDKDF (reference sequence). V was shortened by 1 base and J by 6 bases, with 12 bases between the two germline ends. CDR3 nucleotides: TGTGCCACCAGCAGAGTCGCAGGGTGGGATGGCTACACCTTC. Amino acid sequence: CATSRVAGWDGYTF.

CDR3 amino acids: CASRGSRGQGYNEQFF. The CDR3 coding sequence is TGTGCCAGCAGAGGATCCAGGGGACAGGGCTACAATGAGCAGTTCTTC. The chain has TRBV2 and TRBJ2-1, with 9 bases aligning to TRBD1. V lost 6 bases and J lost 3; bases outside the gene matches: 9. The CDR3 is made up of 16 amino acids. The V gene's germline CDR1 is SNHLY and CDR2 FYNNEI.

This chain connects TRBV12-5 to TRBJ1-1; possible D gene TRBD1, 5 bases. The CDR3 loop spans 15 amino acids. Trimming cost V 0 bases and J 7 bases, with 15 bases left between them. Germline V gene lookup returns CDR1 LGHNT and CDR2 FRNRAP. The CDR3 DNA reads TGTGCTAGTGGTTTGGTTAGTTCAGGGATCATTGAAGCTTTCTTT. It is translated as CASGLVSSGIIEAFF.

The chain combines TRBV27 with TRBJ2-3; D gene unclear. The germline V gene encodes CDR1 MNHEY and CDR2 SMNVEV (reference sequence). V was clipped by 5 bases and J by 0 bases, with 6 bases between them. This CDR3 comprises 13 residues. The CDR3 is CASSLGSTDTQYF. Written as DNA, the CDR3 is TGTGCCAGCAGTCTTGGTAGCACAGATACGCAGTATTTT.

The V call is TRBV18, the J call TRBJ2-2, with 9 bases matching TRBD1. The CDR3 spans 15 residues. J lost 1 base, V lost 4 bases, and 1 base had no gene match. CDR1 is KGHSH, CDR2 LQKENI, per germline. The CDR3 loop is CASSRDRVNTGELFF. As DNA, the CDR3 is TGTGCCAGCTCACGGGACAGGGTGAACACCGGGGAGCTGTTTTTT.

The CDR3 sequence: CASSYSGQNYGYTF. CDR3 DNA sequence: TGTGCCAGCAGTTACTCGGGACAAAACTATGGCTACACCTTC. The V and J genes are TRBV6-5 and TRBJ1-2, with TRBD1 as a possible D gene (6 bases). The CDR3 contains 14 residues. From germline, CDR1 is MNHEY and CDR2 SVGAGI. Trimming took 0 bases from V and 2 from J, leaving 7 bases between them.

The chain carries TRBV6-5 and TRBJ1-2; the match to TRBD1 covers 8 bases. V was clipped by 10 bases and J by 2 bases; unmatched bases: 3. Germline assignment: CDR1 MNHEY and CDR2 SVGAGI. This CDR3 is built from 12 residues. CDR3 sequence: CATRQGNYGYTF. CDR3 bases: TGTGCCACCCGACAGGGGAACTATGGCTACACCTTC.

DNA of the CDR3: TGTGCCAGCAGTGAGTTTGCAGGGCGGGGGAACACTGAAGCTTTCTTT. Its translation is CASSEFAGRGNTEAFF. The V and J genes are TRBV25-1 and TRBJ1-1; weak D call: TRBD1 (5 bases). The length of the CDR3 is 16 residues. V dropped 3 bases and J dropped 1 base, with 15 bases sitting between them. Germline-derived CDR1 and CDR2 are MGHDK and SYGVNS. Supplemented by reference TRBV25-1 and TRBJ1-1, the full variable domain reads EADIYQTPRYLVIGTGKKITLECSQTMGHDKMYWYQQDPGMELHLIHYSYGVNSTEKGDLSSESTVSRIRTEHFPLTLESARPSHTSQYLCASSEFAGRGNTEAFFGQGTRLTVV.

The V and J genes are TRBV5-4 and TRBJ2-4, with TRBD1 matching over 10 bases. The trim removed 2 bases at V and 8 bases at J, leaving 10 bases unmatched. CDR1 and CDR2 (germline): SGHNT, YYREEE (reference sequence). This CDR3 contains 16 residues. The CDR3 here is CASSFPLGTGADIQYF. Here the CDR3 DNA reads TGTGCCAGCAGCTTTCCGCTCGGGACAGGGGCTGACATTCAGTACTTC.

The chain employs TRBV6-5 and TRBJ1-1; no firm D call. The CDR3 is made up of 16 amino acids. Germline V gives CDR1 MNHEY, CDR2 SVGAGI. V dropped 0 bases and J dropped 6 bases, with 17 bases sitting between them. The CDR3 loop reads CASSYSGLLRGAEAFF. The DNA for the CDR3 is TGTGCCAGCAGTTACTCCGGTTTGTTGCGTGGGGCTGAAGCTTTCTTT.

This chain connects TRBV5-1 to TRBJ1-4; D gene unclear. V dropped 4 bases and J dropped 8 bases, with 12 bases sitting between them. Germline loops: CDR1 SGHRS, CDR2 YFSETQ. CDR3 length: 13 amino acids. CDR3 coding DNA: TGCGCCAGCAGCCCCGGACGAAAGGAAAAACTGTTTTTT. Encoded protein: CASSPGRKEKLFF.

This sequence joins TRBV5-1 and TRBJ1-1, with D unresolved. Per germline, CDR1 SGHRS and CDR2 YFSETQ. The CDR3 has 13 residues. V lost 0 bases to trimming and J lost 8 bases, with 11 bases between them. In DNA, the CDR3 is TGCGCCAGCAGCTTGGAGGCCCCTCGGGAAGCTTTCTTT. It codes for CASSLEAPREAFF.

The rearrangement links TRBV5-1 to TRBJ2-7, with 9 bases fitting TRBD1. Germline CDR1 is SGHRS and CDR2 is YFSETQ. The CDR3 extends over 13 amino acids. Trimming cost V 4 bases and J 2 bases; bases outside gene matches: 1. Here the CDR3 reads CASSGTGTYEQYF. The CDR3 coding sequence is TGCGCCAGCAGCGGGACAGGGACCTACGAGCAGTACTTC.

The sample holds a few counts of this clone. The chain links TRBV19 to TRBJ2-1; D call uncertain. The CDR3 consists of 16 residues. Germline V CDR1 and CDR2: LNHDA, SQIVND (reference sequence). V dropped 7 bases and J dropped 1 base, with 17 bases sitting between them. CDR3 DNA: TGTGCCAGTAAAAACGGTCCGGGTCCGTCCTACAATGAGCAGTTCTTC. Amino acid sequence: CASKNGPGPSYNEQFF.

This clone showed up just a few times. V usage is TRBV30 and J usage is TRBJ1-1; TRBD1 matches 8 bases. The CDR3 has 14 residues. V shed 0 bases and J 4 bases; nucleotides not matched to a gene: 4. CDR1 GTSNPN and CDR2 SVGIG come from the germline V gene (reference sequence). Written as DNA, the CDR3 is TGTGCCTGGAGTGTACGAGACAGGGGCACTGAAGCTTTCTTT. This encodes CAWSVRDRGTEAFF. Full variable domain (missing parts from reference TRBV30 and TRBJ1-1): SQTIHQWPATLVQPVGSPLSLECTVEGTSNPNLYWYRQAAGRGLQLLFYSVGIGQISSEVPQNLSASRPQDRQFILSSKKLLLSDSGFYLCAWSVRDRGTEAFFGQGTRLTVV.

The J gene is TRBJ1-1, the V gene TRBV10-1; D is perhaps TRBD1 (5 bases). CDR1 and CDR2 (germline): WNHNN, SYGVQD (reference sequence). The ends were cut back, 1 base at V and 5 bases at J, with 14 bases in the middle. This CDR3 comprises 15 residues. CDR3 DNA sequence: TGCGCCAGCAGTGAGTTGATCCTGGGGGGGACTGAAGCTTTCTTT. Protein sequence: CASSELILGGTEAFF.

V is TRBV9 and J is TRBJ1-6; 7 nucleotides match TRBD1. Germline V gives CDR1 SGDLS, CDR2 YYNGEE. Unmatched junction bases numbered 10, after V lost 0 bases and J lost 7 bases. This CDR3 comprises 17 residues. The CDR3 sequence: CASSVGGAGGLNSPLHF. The CDR3 DNA sequence: TGTGCCAGCAGCGTAGGCGGGGCAGGGGGGTTGAATTCACCCCTCCACTTT. Variable domain in full (rest from reference TRBV9 and TRBJ1-6): DSGVTQTPKHLITATGQRVTLRCSPRSGDLSVYWYQQSLDQGLQFLIQYYNGEERAKGNILERFSAQQFPDLHSELNLSSLELGDSALYFCASSVGGAGGLNSPLHFGNGTRLTVT.

The chain couples TRBV7-6 to TRBJ2-7; 12 bases match TRBD1. The V and J ends lost 4 bases and 5 bases, in that order; junction bases with no gene match: 6. Per germline, CDR1 SGHVS and CDR2 FNYEAQ. This CDR3 spans 15 amino acids. The CDR3, as DNA: TGTGCCAGCAGCTCAACCGGGACAGGGGGCCACGAGCAGTACTTC. Its translation: CASSSTGTGGHEQYF.

The chain uses TRBV5-4 and TRBJ2-6; no firm D call. From germline, CDR1 is SGHNT and CDR2 YYREEE (reference sequence). The CDR3 is 15 residues long. V lost 0 bases, J lost 0 bases, and 4 bases lay in between. DNA of the CDR3: TGTGCCAGCAGCTTGGTTGGCTCTGGGGCCAACGTCCTGACTTTC. Protein product: CASSLVGSGANVLTF.